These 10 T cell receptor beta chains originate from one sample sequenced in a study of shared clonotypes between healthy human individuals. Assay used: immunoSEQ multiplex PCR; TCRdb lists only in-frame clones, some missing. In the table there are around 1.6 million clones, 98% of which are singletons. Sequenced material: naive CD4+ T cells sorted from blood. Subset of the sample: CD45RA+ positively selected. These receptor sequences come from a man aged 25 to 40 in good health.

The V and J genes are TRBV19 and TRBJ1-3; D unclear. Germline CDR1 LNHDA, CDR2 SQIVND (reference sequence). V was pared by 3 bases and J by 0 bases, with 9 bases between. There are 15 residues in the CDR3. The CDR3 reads CASSIGVHSGNTIYF. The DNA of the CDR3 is TGTGCCAGTAGTATTGGGGTACACTCTGGAAACACCATATATTTT.

CDR3 sequence reads: CASSVVRTSNTGELFF. The CDR3 DNA sequence: TGTGCCAGCAGCGTAGTCAGGACCTCTAACACCGGGGAGCTGTTTTTT. The genes are TRBV9 and TRBJ2-2; D is undetermined. Between the trimmed V and J ends, which lost 0 bases and 2 bases, there was a span of 11 bases. Germline V gives CDR1 SGDLS, CDR2 YYNGEE. This CDR3 contains 16 residues.

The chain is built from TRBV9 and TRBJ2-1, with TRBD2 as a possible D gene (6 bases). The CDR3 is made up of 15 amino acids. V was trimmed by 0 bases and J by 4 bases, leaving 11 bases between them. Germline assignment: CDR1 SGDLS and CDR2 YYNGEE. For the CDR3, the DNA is TGTGCCAGCAGCGTAGGGAGGGGTCTTTACAATGAGCAGTTCTTC. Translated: CASSVGRGLYNEQFF.

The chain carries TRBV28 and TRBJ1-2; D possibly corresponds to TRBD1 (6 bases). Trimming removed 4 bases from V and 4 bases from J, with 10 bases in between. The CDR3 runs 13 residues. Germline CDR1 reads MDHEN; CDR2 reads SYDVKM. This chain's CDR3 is CASSWGGGYGYTF. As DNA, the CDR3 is TGTGCCAGCAGTTGGGGGGGCGGCTATGGCTACACCTTC.

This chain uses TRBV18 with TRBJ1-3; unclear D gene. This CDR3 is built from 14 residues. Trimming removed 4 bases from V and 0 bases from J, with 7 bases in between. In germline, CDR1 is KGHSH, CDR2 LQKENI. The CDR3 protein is CASSHPGSGNTIYF. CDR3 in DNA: TGTGCCAGCTCACATCCGGGCTCTGGAAACACCATATATTTT.

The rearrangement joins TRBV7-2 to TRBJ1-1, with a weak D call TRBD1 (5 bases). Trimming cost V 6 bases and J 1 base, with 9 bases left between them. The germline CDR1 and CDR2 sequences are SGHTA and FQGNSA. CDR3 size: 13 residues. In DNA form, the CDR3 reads TGTGCCAGCAGATGGGGCCAGAACACTGAAGCTTTCTTT. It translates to CASRWGQNTEAFF. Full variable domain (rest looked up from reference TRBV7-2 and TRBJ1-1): GAGVSQSPSNKVTEKGKDVELRCDPISGHTALYWYRQSLGQGLEFLIYFQGNSAPDKSGLPSDRFSAERTGGSVSTLTIQRTQQEDSAVYLCASRWGQNTEAFFGQGTRLTVV.

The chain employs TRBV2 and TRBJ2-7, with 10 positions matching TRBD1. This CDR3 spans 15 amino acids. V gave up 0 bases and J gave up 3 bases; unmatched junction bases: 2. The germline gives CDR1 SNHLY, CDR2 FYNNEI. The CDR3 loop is CASSEAGTGVYEQYF. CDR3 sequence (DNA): TGTGCCAGCAGTGAAGCGGGGACAGGGGTCTACGAGCAGTACTTC.

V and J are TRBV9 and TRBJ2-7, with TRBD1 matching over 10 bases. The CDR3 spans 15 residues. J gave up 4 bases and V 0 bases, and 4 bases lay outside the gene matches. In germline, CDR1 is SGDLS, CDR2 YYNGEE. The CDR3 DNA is TGTGCCAGCAGCGTAGGCGGACAGGGGGTTTACGAGCAGTACTTC. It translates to CASSVGGQGVYEQYF.

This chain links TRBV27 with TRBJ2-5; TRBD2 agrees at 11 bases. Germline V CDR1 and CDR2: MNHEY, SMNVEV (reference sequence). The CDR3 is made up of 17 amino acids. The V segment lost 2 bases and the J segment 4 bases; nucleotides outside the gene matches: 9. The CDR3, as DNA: TGTGCCAGCAGTTTAGGCGCACTAGCGGGAGTGGGAGAGACCCAGTACTTC. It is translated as CASSLGALAGVGETQYF.

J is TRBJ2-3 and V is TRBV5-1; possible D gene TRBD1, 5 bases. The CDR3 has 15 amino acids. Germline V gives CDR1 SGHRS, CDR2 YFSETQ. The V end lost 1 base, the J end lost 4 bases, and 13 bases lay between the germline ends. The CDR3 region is CASSLSRVVSDTQYF. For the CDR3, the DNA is TGCGCCAGCAGCTTGTCCAGGGTGGTTTCAGATACGCAGTATTTT.